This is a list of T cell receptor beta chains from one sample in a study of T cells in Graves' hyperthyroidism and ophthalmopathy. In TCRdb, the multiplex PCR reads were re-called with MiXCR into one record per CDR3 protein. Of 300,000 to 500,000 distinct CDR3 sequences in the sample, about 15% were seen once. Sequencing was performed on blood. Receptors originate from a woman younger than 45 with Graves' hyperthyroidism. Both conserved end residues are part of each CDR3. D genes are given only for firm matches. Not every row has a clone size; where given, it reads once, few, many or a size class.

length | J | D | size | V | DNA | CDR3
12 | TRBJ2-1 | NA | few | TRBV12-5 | TGTGCTAGTGGTTTGGACTATTCAGAGCAGTTCTTC | CASGLDYSEQFF
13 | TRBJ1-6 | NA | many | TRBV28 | TGTGCCAGCAGTTTACTGTCTAATTCACCCCTCCACTTT | CASSLLSNSPLHF
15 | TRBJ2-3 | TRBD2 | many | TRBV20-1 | TGCAGTGCTAGAGATCCCCAGCGGGAGACAGATACGCAGTATTTT | CSARDPQRETDTQYF
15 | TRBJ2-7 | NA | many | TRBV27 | TGTGCCAGCAACCCCCAGGAAAATCGGGCGTACGAGCAGTACTTC | CASNPQENRAYEQYF
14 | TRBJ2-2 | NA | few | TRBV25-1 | TGTGCCAGCAGTGAAACGGGGTACACCGGGGAGCTGTTTTTT | CASSETGYTGELFF
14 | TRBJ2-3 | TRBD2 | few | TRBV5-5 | TGTGCCAGCGGGGGGACTAGCGGCGCAGATACGCAGTATTTT | CASGGTSGADTQYF
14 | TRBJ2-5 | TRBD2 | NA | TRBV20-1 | TGCAGTGCTAGAGTGCGCGGGAGGTCGGAGACCCGGTACTTC | CSARVRGRSETRYF
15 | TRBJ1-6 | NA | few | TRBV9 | TGTGCCAGCGATAAGGAGGGAAGTATGAATTCACCCCTCCACTTT | CASDKEGSMNSPLHF
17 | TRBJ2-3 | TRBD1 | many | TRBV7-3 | TGTGCCAGCAGCTTCCAGGGGACAGGGTTTAGCACAGATACGCAGTATTTT | CASSFQGTGFSTDTQYF
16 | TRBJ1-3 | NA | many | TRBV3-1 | TGTGCCAGCAGCCAAGATTTGGTGAAATCTGGAAACACCATATATTTT | CASSQDLVKSGNTIYF
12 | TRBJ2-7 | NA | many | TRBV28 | TGTGCCAGCAGCTTCCAAAGCGACGAGCAGTACTTC | CASSFQSDEQYF
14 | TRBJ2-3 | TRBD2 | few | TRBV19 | TGTGCCAGTAGTATGGGACTAGCAGCCGATACGCAGTATTTT | CASSMGLAADTQYF
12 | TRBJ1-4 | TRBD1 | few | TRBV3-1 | TGTGCCAGCAGCCCTACAGGGGGCGGACTGTTTTTT | CASSPTGGGLFF
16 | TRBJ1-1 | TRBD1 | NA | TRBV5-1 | TGCGCCAGCAGCTTGGGGGAGACAGGGGGATATACTGAAGCTTTCTTT | CASSLGETGGYTEAFF
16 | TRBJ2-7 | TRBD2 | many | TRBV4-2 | TGTGCCAGCAGCCCTCGCAGTAGCGGGAGTTCCTACGAGCAGTACTTC | CASSPRSSGSSYEQYF
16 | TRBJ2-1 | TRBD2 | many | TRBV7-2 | TGTGCCAGCAGCGTCGGACTAGCGGGCGCCTACAATGAGCAGTTCTTC | CASSVGLAGAYNEQFF